The sequence of this T cell receptor beta chain was determined in a study of blood T cells in healthy people across ages. Study as a whole: About one barcoded beta molecule was captured per two T cells (by template switching).

This clonotype has a handful of counts. The antigen is unknown. There were at least 5.5 micrograms of total RNA extracted from every sample. Alongside a J-beta primer mix, a sample-barcoded 5' primer served in a second PCR lasting about 7 to 11 cycles. MiXCR was run by TCRdb on the 5' RACE reads, yielding one entry per CDR3 protein. Of hundreds of thousands of distinct CDR3 sequences detected, around 26% appear once; the ten largest clones hold around 15%. The length of the CDR3 is 16 residues. CDR1 and CDR2 from the germline V gene are LGHDT and YNNKEL (reference sequence). V lost 4 bases to trimming and J lost 9 bases; unmatched junction nucleotides: 10. General study points: Since the PBMCs were unsorted, naive and antigen-experienced cells could not be conclusively compared.

The receptor was derived from a woman aged 80 or over in good health. Material: blood. The chain is built from TRBV3-1 and TRBJ1-6; 9 bases match TRBD1. The CDR3 DNA follows: TGTGCCAGCAGCCCGAGGGGACAGGGAATCAGTTCACCCCTCCACTTT. This translates into CASSPRGQGISSPLHF.